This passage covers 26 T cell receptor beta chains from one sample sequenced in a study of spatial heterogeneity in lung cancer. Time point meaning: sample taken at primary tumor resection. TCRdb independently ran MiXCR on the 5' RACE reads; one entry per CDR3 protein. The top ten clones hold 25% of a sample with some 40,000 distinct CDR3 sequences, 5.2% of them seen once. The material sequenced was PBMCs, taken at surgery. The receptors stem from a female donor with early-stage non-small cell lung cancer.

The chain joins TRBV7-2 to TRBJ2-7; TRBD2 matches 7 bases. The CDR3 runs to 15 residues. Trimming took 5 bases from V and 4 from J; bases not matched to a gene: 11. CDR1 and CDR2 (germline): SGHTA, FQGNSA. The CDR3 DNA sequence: TGTGCCAGCAGCGTAGACCCTAGCGGCACTTACGAGCAGTACTTC. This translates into CASSVDPSGTYEQYF.

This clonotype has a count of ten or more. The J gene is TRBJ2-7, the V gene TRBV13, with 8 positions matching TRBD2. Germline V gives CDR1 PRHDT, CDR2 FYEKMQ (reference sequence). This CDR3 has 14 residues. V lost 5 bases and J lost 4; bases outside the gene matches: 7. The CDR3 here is CASSLAGGQYEQYF. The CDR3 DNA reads TGTGCCAGCAGCCTTGCGGGGGGACAATACGAGCAGTACTTC.

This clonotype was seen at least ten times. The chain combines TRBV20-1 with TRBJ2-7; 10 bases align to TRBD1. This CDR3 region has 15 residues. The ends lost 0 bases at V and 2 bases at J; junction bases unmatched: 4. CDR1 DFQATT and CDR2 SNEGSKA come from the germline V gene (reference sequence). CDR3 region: CSARDRTGGTYEQYF. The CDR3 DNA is TGCAGTGCTAGAGACCGGACAGGGGGTACCTACGAGCAGTACTTC.

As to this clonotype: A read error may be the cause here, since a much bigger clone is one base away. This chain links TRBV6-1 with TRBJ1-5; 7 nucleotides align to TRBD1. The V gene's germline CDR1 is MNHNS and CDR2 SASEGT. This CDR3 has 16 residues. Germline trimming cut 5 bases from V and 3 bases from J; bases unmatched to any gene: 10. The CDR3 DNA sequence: TGTGCCAGCAGTCAAAGCCCGGGGACAGACAATCAGCCCCAGCATTTT. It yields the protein CASSQSPGTDNQPQHF.

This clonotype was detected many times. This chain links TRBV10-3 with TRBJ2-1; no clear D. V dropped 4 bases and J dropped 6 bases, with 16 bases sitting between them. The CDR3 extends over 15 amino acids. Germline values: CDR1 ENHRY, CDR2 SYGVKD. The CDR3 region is CAISVDGPQVNEQFF. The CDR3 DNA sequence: TGTGCCATCAGTGTGGACGGGCCGCAAGTCAATGAGCAGTTCTTC.

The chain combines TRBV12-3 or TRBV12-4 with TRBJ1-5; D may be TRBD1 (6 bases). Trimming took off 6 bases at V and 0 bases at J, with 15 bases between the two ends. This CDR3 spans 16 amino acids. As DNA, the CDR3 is TGTGCCAGCAGCCCAGACAGGATCCATAGCAATCAGCCCCAGCATTTT. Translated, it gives CASSPDRIHSNQPQHF.

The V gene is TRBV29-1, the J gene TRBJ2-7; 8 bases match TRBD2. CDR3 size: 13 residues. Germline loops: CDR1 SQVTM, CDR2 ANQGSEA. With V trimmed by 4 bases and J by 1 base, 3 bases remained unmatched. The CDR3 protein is CSVGGLGSYEQYF. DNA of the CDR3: TGCAGCGTTGGGGGACTAGGATCCTACGAGCAGTACTTC.

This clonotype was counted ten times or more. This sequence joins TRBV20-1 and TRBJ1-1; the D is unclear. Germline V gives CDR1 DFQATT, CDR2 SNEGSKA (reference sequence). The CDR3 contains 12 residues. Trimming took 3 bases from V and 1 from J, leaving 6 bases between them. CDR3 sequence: CSASVKNTEAFF. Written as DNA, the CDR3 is TGCAGTGCTAGCGTTAAGAACACTGAAGCTTTCTTT.

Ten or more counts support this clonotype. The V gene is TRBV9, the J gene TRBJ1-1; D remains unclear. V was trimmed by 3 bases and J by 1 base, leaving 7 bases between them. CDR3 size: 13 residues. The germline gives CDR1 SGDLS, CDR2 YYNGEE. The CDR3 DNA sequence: TGTGCCAGCAGCGCTGACGGGAACACTGAAGCTTTCTTT. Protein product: CASSADGNTEAFF.

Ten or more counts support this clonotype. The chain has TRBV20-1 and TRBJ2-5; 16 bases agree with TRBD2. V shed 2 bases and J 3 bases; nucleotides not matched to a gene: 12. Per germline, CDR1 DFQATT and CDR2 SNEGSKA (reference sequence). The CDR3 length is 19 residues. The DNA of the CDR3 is TGCAGTGCTAGATCAATACCGGGACTAGCGGGGGGGCCAGAAGAGACCCAGTACTTC. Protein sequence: CSARSIPGLAGGPEETQYF.

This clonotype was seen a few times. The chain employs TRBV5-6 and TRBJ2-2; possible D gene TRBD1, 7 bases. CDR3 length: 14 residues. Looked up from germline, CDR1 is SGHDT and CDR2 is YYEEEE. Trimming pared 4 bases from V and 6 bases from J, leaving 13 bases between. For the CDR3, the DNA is TGTGCCAGCAGCGCTGACAGGGAGGCCGGGGAGCTGTTTTTT. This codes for CASSADREAGELFF.

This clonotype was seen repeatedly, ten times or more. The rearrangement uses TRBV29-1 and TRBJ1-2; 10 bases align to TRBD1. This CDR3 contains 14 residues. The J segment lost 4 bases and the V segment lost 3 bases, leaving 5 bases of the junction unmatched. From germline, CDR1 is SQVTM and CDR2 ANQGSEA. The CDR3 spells CSVDVGQGRYGYTF. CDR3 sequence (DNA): TGCAGCGTTGATGTGGGACAGGGGCGCTATGGCTACACCTTC.

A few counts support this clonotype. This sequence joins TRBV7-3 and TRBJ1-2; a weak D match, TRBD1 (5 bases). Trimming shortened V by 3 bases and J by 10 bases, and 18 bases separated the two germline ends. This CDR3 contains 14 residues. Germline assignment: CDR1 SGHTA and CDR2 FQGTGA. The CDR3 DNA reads TGTGCCAGCAGCTTGACCGGGACCTTGCAAGCCTACACCTTC. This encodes CASSLTGTLQAYTF.

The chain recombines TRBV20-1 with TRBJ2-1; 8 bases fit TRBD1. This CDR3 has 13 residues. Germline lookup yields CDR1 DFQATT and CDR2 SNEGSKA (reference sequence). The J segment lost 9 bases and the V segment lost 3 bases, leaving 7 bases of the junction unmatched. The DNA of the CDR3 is TGCAGTGCTAGTCAGGGGGCGAGGAGTGAGCAGTTCTTC. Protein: CSASQGARSEQFF.

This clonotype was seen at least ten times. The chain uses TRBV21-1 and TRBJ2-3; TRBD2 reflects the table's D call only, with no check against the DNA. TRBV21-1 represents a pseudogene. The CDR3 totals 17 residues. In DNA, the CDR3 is TGTGCCAGCAGCAAAGGAGGTCAGCGGGGGGGCCCAGATACGCAGTATTTT. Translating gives CASSKGGQRGGPDTQYF.

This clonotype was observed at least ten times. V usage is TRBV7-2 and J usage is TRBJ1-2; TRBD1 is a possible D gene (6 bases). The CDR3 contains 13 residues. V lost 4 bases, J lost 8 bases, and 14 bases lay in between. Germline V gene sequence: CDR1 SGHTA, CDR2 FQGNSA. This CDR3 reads CASSSGTPGGYTF. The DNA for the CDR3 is TGTGCCAGCAGCTCCGGGACACCGGGAGGCTACACCTTC.

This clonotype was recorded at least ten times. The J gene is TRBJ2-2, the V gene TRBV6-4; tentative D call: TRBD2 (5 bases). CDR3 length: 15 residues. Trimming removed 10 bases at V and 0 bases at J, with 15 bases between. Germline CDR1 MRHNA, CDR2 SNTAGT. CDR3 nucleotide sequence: TGTGCCACCCCGGTTGGGGAGACGAACACCGGGGAGCTGTTTTTT. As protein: CATPVGETNTGELFF.

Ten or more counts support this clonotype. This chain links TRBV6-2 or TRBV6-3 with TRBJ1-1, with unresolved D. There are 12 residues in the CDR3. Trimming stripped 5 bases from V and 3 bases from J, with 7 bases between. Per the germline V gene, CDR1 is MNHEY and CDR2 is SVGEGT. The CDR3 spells CASSRPYTEAFF. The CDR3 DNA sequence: TGTGCCAGCAGTCGACCTTACACTGAAGCTTTCTTT.

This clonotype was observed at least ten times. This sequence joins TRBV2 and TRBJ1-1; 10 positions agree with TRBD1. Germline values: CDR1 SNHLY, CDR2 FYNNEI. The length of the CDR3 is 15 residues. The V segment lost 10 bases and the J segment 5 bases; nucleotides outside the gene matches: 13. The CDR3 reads CATIPGQGRVTEAFF. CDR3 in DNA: TGTGCCACCATCCCGGGACAGGGGCGAGTAACTGAAGCTTTCTTT.

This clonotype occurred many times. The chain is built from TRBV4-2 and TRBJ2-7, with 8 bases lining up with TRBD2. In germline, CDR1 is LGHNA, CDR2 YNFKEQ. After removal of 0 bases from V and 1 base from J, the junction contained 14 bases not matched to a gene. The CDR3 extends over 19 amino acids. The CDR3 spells CASSQEGPRVAGPSYEQYF. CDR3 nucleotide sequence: TGTGCCAGCAGCCAAGAGGGCCCTCGCGTAGCGGGGCCTTCCTACGAGCAGTACTTC.

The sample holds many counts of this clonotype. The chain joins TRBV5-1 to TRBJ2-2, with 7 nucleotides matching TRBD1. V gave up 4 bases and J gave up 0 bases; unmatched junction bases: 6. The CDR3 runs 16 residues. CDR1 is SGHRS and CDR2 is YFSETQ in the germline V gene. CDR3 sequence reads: CASSDWTGSNTGELFF. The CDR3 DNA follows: TGCGCCAGCAGCGACTGGACAGGCTCGAACACCGGGGAGCTGTTTTTT.

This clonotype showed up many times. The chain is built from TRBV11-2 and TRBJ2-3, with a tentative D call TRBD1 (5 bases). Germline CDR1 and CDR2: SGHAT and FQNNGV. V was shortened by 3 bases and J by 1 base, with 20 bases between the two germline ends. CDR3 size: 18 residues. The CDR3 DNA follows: TGTGCCAGCAGCTTCCCCATTGGGGCCCGGGCACGCACAGATACGCAGTATTTT. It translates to CASSFPIGARARTDTQYF. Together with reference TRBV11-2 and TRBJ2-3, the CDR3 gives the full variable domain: EAGVAQSPRYKIIEKRQSVAFWCNPISGHATLYWYQQILGQGPKLLIQFQNNGVVDDSQLPKDRFSAERLKGVDSTLKIQPAKLEDSAVYLCASSFPIGARARTDTQYFGPGTRLTVL.

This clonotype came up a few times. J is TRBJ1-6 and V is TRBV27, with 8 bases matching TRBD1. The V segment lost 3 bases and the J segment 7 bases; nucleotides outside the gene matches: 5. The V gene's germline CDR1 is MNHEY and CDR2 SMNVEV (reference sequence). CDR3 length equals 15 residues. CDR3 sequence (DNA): TGTGCCAGCAGTTTTGCCGGACAGGGCAATTCACCCCTCCACTTT. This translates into CASSFAGQGNSPLHF.

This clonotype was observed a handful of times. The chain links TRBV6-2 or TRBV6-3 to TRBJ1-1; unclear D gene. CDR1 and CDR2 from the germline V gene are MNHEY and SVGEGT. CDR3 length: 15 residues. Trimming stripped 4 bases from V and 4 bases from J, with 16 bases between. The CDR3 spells CASSSGSLRGTEAFF. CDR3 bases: TGTGCCAGCAGTTCGGGATCACTTCGCGGCACTGAAGCTTTCTTT.

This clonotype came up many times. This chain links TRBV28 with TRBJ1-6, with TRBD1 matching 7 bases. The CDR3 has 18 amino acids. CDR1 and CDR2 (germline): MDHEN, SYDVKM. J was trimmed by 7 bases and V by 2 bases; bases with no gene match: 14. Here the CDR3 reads CASSLSPGGLGGNSPLHF. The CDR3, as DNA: TGTGCCAGCAGTTTAAGTCCAGGGGGACTAGGGGGGAATTCACCCCTCCACTTT.

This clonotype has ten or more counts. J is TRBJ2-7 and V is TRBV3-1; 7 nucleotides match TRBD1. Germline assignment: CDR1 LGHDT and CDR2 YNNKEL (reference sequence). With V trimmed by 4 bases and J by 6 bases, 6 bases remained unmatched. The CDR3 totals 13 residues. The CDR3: CASSLDRYAEQYF. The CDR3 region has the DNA TGTGCCAGCAGCCTGGACAGGTACGCCGAGCAGTACTTC.